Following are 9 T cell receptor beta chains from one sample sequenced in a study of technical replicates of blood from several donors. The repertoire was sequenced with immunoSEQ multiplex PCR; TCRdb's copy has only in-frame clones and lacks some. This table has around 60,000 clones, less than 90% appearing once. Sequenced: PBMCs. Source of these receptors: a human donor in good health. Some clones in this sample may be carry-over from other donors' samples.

The CDR3 DNA reads TGTGCCAGCAGCAAAGAAAAGGACAGGGGCTGGGAGACCCAGTACTTC. This sequence encodes CASSKEKDRGWETQYF. The V call is TRBV21-1, the J call TRBJ2-5; TRBD1 was called by the table and not checked on the DNA. TRBV21-1 is annotated as a pseudogene. There are 16 residues in the CDR3.

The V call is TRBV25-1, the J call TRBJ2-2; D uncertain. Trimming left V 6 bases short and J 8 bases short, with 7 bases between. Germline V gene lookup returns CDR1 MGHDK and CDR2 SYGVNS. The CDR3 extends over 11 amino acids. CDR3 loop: CASRLKGELFF. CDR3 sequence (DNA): TGTGCCAGCAGATTAAAAGGGGAGCTGTTTTTT.

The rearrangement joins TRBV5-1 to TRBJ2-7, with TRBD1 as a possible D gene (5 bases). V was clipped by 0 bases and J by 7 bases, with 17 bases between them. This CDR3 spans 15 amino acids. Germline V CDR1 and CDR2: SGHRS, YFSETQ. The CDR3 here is CASSLGLLRGGEQYF. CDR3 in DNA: TGCGCCAGCAGCTTGGGCCTTTTAAGGGGTGGAGAGCAGTACTTC.

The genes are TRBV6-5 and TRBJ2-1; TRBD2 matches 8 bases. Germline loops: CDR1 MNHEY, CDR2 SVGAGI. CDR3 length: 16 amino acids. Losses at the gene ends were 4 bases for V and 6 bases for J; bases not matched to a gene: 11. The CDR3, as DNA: TGTGCCAGCAGTTCCTTAGCGGGGTGGTTTGGCAATGAGCAGTTCTTC. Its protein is CASSSLAGWFGNEQFF.

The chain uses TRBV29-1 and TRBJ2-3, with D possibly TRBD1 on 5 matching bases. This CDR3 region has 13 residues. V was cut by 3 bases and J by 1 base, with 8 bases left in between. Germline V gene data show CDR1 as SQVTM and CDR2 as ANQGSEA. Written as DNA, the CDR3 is TGCAGCGTTGATGAACAGGGCACAGATACGCAGTATTTT. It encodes CSVDEQGTDTQYF.

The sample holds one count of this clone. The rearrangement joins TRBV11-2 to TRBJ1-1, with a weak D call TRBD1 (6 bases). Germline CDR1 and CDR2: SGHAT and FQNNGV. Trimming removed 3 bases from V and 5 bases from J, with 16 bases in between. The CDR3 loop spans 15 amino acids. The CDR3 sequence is CASSFSQGPHTEAFF. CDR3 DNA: TGTGCCAGCAGCTTCTCCCAGGGGCCCCATACTGAAGCTTTCTTT.

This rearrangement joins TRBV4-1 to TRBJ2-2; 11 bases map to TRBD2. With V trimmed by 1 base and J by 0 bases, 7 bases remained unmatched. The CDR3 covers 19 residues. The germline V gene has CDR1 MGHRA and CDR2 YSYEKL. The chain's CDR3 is CASSQALAGGSANTGELFF. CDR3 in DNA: TGCGCCAGCAGCCAAGCCCTAGCGGGGGGATCCGCGAACACCGGGGAGCTGTTTTTT.

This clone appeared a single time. CDR3 sequence reads: CASSPQTRSDTQYF. CDR3 DNA sequence: TGTGCCAGCAGCCCCCAAACTAGATCAGATACGCAGTATTTT. The chain recombines TRBV7-3 with TRBJ2-3, with a possible D match to TRBD2 (5 bases). V was clipped by 5 bases and J by 4 bases, with 13 bases between them. Germline V gene data show CDR1 as SGHTA and CDR2 as FQGTGA. The CDR3 loop spans 14 amino acids.

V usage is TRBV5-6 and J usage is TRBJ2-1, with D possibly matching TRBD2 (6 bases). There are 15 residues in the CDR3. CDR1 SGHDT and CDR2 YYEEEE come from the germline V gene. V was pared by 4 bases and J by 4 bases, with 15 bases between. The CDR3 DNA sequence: TGTGCCAGCAGCAGCTCCGGGAGCCAATACAATGAGCAGTTCTTC. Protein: CASSSSGSQYNEQFF. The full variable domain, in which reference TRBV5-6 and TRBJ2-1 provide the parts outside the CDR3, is DAGVTQSPTHLIKTRGQQVTLRCSPKSGHDTVSWYQQALGQGPQFIFQYYEEEERQRGNFPDRFSGHQFPNYSSELNVNALLLGDSALYLCASSSSGSQYNEQFFGPGTRLTVL.